These T cell receptor beta chains were read from a single sample in a study of blood T cell repertoires in COVID-19. The protocol was immunoSEQ multiplex PCR, while the TCRdb copy is restricted to in-frame clones and leaves out a portion. The sample consists of 85,000 to 130,000 clones, over 75% of them appearing once. Sequences were obtained from peripheral blood. The receptors derive from a human donor in a cohort sampled during active COVID-19. Both conserved end residues are part of each CDR3. The order of the fields is clone size, J gene, V gene, D gene, CDR3 DNA, CDR3 protein. A D gene is named only where the DNA matches it firmly. The size field is filled for only some rows; it gives once, few, many or a size class.

.	TRBJ2-2	TRBV4-3	TRBD2	TGCGCCAGCAGCCAGGGACTAGCGGGAGAGTTTGGTGGGGAGCTGTTTTTT	CASSQGLAGEFGGELFF
.	TRBJ1-6	TRBV4-2	.	TGTGCCAGCAGCCAAGGGGGCAGGGTCGCCTATAATTCACCCCTCCACTTT	CASSQGGRVAYNSPLHF
once	TRBJ1-6	TRBV4-3	.	TGCGCCAGCAGCCAAGATTTGAGTTCACCCCTCCACTTT	CASSQDLSSPLHF
.	TRBJ1-2	TRBV9	.	TGTGCCAGCAGCGTATCTCGCGGGGGCCATGGCTACACCTTC	CASSVSRGGHGYTF
.	TRBJ2-1	TRBV6-5	TRBD2	TGTGCCAGCAGACTAGCGGGGGGCTCCTACAATGAGCAGTTCTTC	CASRLAGGSYNEQFF
.	TRBJ1-2	TRBV5-4	TRBD1	TGTGCCAGCAGCTGGAGGGGACAGTTAAACTATGGCTACACCTTC	CASSWRGQLNYGYTF
once	TRBJ2-3	TRBV6-2/TRBV6-3	.	TGTGCCAGCAGTTCAAATCTAGCCGCGGGCAATACGCAGTATTTT	CASSSNLAAGNTQYF
.	TRBJ1-2	TRBV27	.	TGTGCCAGCACCGTTTATGCAGGGGCCTCCTATGGCTACACCTTC	CASTVYAGASYGYTF
.	TRBJ2-1	TRBV7-9	TRBD2	TGTGCCAGCAGCCGAATACTAGCGGGAGTATACAATGAGCAGTTCTTC	CASSRILAGVYNEQFF
.	TRBJ2-1	TRBV7-6	TRBD2	TGTGCCAGCAGCTTAGAAGCGGGGGCCTACAATGAGCAGTTCTTC	CASSLEAGAYNEQFF
.	TRBJ1-1	TRBV30	.	TGTGCCTGGAGTGTACTTACGGGGACTGAAGCTTTCTTT	CAWSVLTGTEAFF
.	TRBJ2-7	TRBV18	.	TGTGCCAGCTCACCCCACTCCTACGAGCAGTACTTC	CASSPHSYEQYF
few	TRBJ2-7	TRBV4-1	.	TGCGCCAGCAGCCACGACAGGTACGAGCAGTACTTC	CASSHDRYEQYF
once	TRBJ2-1	TRBV11-2	TRBD2	TGTGCCAGCAGCTCCCTAGCGGGGGATCCCGAAAAGGGTGAGCAGTTCTTC	CASSSLAGDPEKGEQFF
.	TRBJ2-2	TRBV4-3	.	TGCGCCAGCAGCGATTTGCGGGATGTAGGCGGGGAGCTGTTTTTT	CASSDLRDVGGELFF
.	TRBJ2-7	TRBV7-2	TRBD2	TGTGCCAGCAGCTCCGGGACTAGCGGCTACGAGCAGTACTTC	CASSSGTSGYEQYF
.	TRBJ1-2	TRBV28	.	TGTGCCAGCAGTCCTCTGGGGGGTAACTATGGCTACACCTTC	CASSPLGGNYGYTF
.	TRBJ1-2	TRBV27	.	TGTGCCAGCAGTTTAGGGCACCCGAAGGGAGGCGGCTACACCTTC	CASSLGHPKGGGYTF
.	TRBJ2-5	TRBV7-6	TRBD2	TGTGCCAGCAGCTTAGCGGGGGGGGAGACCCAGTACTTC	CASSLAGGETQYF
.	TRBJ1-6	TRBV27	.	TGTGCCAGCAGTTTGTCCGGTTATAATTCACCCCTCCACTTT	CASSLSGYNSPLHF
.	TRBJ2-7	TRBV4-1	.	TGCGCCAGCAGCCAAGAACAGGGAGGGATGATGGGGGAGCAGTACTTC	CASSQEQGGMMGEQYF
few	TRBJ1-6	TRBV5-1	.	TGCGCCAGCAGCTTGGCCATCGGGAATTCACCCCTCCACTTT	CASSLAIGNSPLHF
.	TRBJ1-5	TRBV6-6	.	TGTGCCACCACGATGGGGCCCCAGGGGCCCCAGCATTTT	CATTMGPQGPQHF
.	TRBJ2-5	TRBV7-2	.	TGTGCCAGCAGCTTTTCAGGGAGGCGGGAGACCCAGTACTTC	CASSFSGRRETQYF
once	TRBJ1-2	TRBV11-2	TRBD1	TGTGCCAGCAGCTCCGGGACAGCAAACTATGGCTACACCTTC	CASSSGTANYGYTF
.	TRBJ2-7	TRBV13	.	TGTGCCAGCAGCTTGGGACTGAAGACGATAAGCTCCTACGAGCAGTACTTC	CASSLGLKTISSYEQYF
.	TRBJ2-7	TRBV2	TRBD1	TGTGCCAGCACGGGACAGCTAACCTACGAGCAGTACTTC	CASTGQLTYEQYF
once	TRBJ2-1	TRBV10-2	TRBD2	TGCGCCAGCAGTTCTATAGCGGGAGGGCCCCTCCCCTACAATGAGCAGTTCTTC	CASSSIAGGPLPYNEQFF
.	TRBJ2-1	TRBV7-8	TRBD2	TGTGCCAGCACCTCCCTTATAGCGGGAGACAATGAGCAGTTCTTC	CASTSLIAGDNEQFF
.	TRBJ2-7	TRBV3-1/TRBV3-2	.	TGTGCCAGCAGCCCCTTACAGGGTGGCCTATACGAGCAGTACTTC	CASSPLQGGLYEQYF
.	TRBJ1-1	TRBV12-3/TRBV12-4	TRBD1	TGTGCCAGCACCTTCGGGACAGCTGAAGCTTTCTTT	CASTFGTAEAFF
.	TRBJ1-4	TRBV5-1	.	TGCGCCAGCAGCTTGGTATCGGGGGGAGCTAATGAAAAACTGTTTTTT	CASSLVSGGANEKLFF
.	TRBJ2-3	TRBV7-9	TRBD2	TGTGCCAGCAGCCGGAGGGGAGGGACGTTAATCACAGATACGCAGTATTTT	CASSRRGGTLITDTQYF
once	TRBJ2-6	TRBV9	.	TGTGCCAGCACCCCCCGGAGCTCTGGGGCCAACGTCCTGACTTTC	CASTPRSSGANVLTF
.	TRBJ2-5	TRBV2	TRBD2	TGTGCCAGCAAGGCCCAGCGGGGGGCTAGGGAGACCCAGTACTTC	CASKAQRGARETQYF
.	TRBJ1-1	TRBV7-9	.	TGTGCCAGCAGCTTAGGAACAACGACTGAAGCTTTCTTT	CASSLGTTTEAFF
.	TRBJ2-2	TRBV2	TRBD2	TGTGCCAGCAGCGTAACTAGCGGGGGTACCGGGGAGCTGTTTTTT	CASSVTSGGTGELFF
.	TRBJ2-1	TRBV9	TRBD2	TGTGCCAGCAGCGTAGGTGCGGGAGGGCCTATCTTCTACAATGAGCAGTTCTTC	CASSVGAGGPIFYNEQFF
.	TRBJ2-7	TRBV19	TRBD2	TGTGCCAGTAGCGTCAGCTTAGCGGGAGTATCCTACGAGCAGTACTTC	CASSVSLAGVSYEQYF
.	TRBJ2-2	TRBV7-8	TRBD1	TGTGCCAGCCTAACCCCGGCGGGACAGGGGGCCGGGGAGCTGTTTTTT	CASLTPAGQGAGELFF
.	TRBJ1-1	TRBV3-1/TRBV3-2	.	TGTGCCAGCAGCCACACAGCCACTGAAGCTTTCTTT	CASSHTATEAFF
.	TRBJ1-2	TRBV28	.	TGTGCCAGCAGTTACACGGCAGGGAGGGTCGAGGGAGGCTACACCTTC	CASSYTAGRVEGGYTF
once	TRBJ1-2	TRBV7-9	TRBD1	TGTGCCAGCAACCGGGACAGGGAGGCAAGCGGCTACACCTTC	CASNRDREASGYTF
.	TRBJ2-3	TRBV30	.	TGTGCCTGGAGTGTACTGGGCCGTCTTTCAGATACGCAGTATTTT	CAWSVLGRLSDTQYF
once	TRBJ2-7	TRBV7-6	TRBD1	TGTGCCAGCAGCGAAAACAGGGGCTCCTACGAGCAGTACTTC	CASSENRGSYEQYF
once	TRBJ1-4	TRBV6-5	.	TGTGCCAGCAGTATCTCCGGGACACAGAATGAAAAACTGTTTTTT	CASSISGTQNEKLFF
.	TRBJ1-1	TRBV6-1	.	TGTGCCAGCAGTGAACTAGGAGGGGTGAGCACTGAAGCTTTCTTT	CASSELGGVSTEAFF
.	TRBJ2-7	TRBV13	TRBD1	TGTGCCAGCAGCGACCGGGACAGGGAGATGCTCCCGGACTACGAGCAGTACTTC	CASSDRDREMLPDYEQYF
.	TRBJ2-5	TRBV7-3	.	TGTGCCAGCAGCTTGTCCAGGGCAGGGGAGACCCAGTACTTC	CASSLSRAGETQYF
.	TRBJ1-2	TRBV28	TRBD1	TGTGCCAGCAGTCCGGGAGACAGGGTTGGCTACACCTTC	CASSPGDRVGYTF
once	TRBJ2-7	TRBV19	.	TGTGCCAGTAGACCCGGGGGAGCCTACGAGCAGTACTTC	CASRPGGAYEQYF
.	TRBJ2-7	TRBV2	.	TGTGCCAGCAGTCCGACTAGAGTCTACGAGCAGTACTTC	CASSPTRVYEQYF
.	TRBJ2-5	TRBV6-5	.	TGTGCCAGTACGCGGGACCCGCGCCGGGAGACCCAGTACTTC	CASTRDPRRETQYF
.	TRBJ2-2	TRBV19	TRBD2	TGTGCCAGTAGTATATCCCCCTGGGCGGGGGGGCTAACCGGGGAGCTGTTTTTT	CASSISPWAGGLTGELFF
.	TRBJ2-3	TRBV6-5	TRBD2	TGTGCCAGCAGTTCGGGACTAGCTGGGTATACGCAGTATTTT	CASSSGLAGYTQYF
.	TRBJ2-1	TRBV5-1	.	TGCGCCAGCAGCTTGGCCGGGGTCGGTGAGCAGTTCTTC	CASSLAGVGEQFF